A single sample gave rise to the 25 T cell receptor beta chains below, sequenced in a study of blood T cells in healthy people across ages. With a J-beta primer mix and a sample-barcoded 5' primer, a second PCR ran roughly 6 to 11 cycles. A single record per CDR3 protein comes from TCRdb applying MiXCR to the 5' RACE reads. The sample records more than 500,000 distinct CDR3 sequences, about 25% being singletons. The sample was also linked to a second study, of T cells of mothers and their children.

The sample taken for sequencing was blood. The receptors shown here come from a boy younger than 10 in good health.

The chain links TRBV2 to TRBJ2-1; 10 nucleotides agree with TRBD2. TRBJ2-5 explains the end of the DNA better; the J call may be wrong. Per germline, CDR1 SNHLY and CDR2 FYNNEI. CDR3 length: 15 amino acids. In DNA form, the CDR3 reads TGTGCCAGCAGTGAGAGCGGGGGGGCCGTGGAGACCCAGTACTTC. Translated: CASSESGGAVETQYF.

CDR3 region: CATSREPGEETQYF. The DNA for the CDR3 is TGTGCCACCAGCAGAGAGCCGGGCGAAGAGACCCAGTACTTC. The gene calls are TRBV15 and TRBJ2-5; D uncertain. The CDR3 loop spans 14 amino acids. Trimming pared 0 bases from V and 3 bases from J, leaving 8 bases between. Germline CDR1 and CDR2: LNHNV and YYDKDF (reference sequence). The variable domain in full, with the rest retrieved from reference TRBV15 and TRBJ2-5, is DAMVIQNPRYQVTQFGKPVTLSCSQTLNHNVMYWYQQKSSQAPKLLFHYYDKDFNNEADTPDNFQSRRPNTSFCFLDIRSPGLGDTAMYLCATSREPGEETQYFGPGTRLLVL.

This clonotype was seen a few times. The chain carries TRBV10-3 and TRBJ2-3; 7 bases line up with TRBD2. Germline V gives CDR1 ENHRY, CDR2 SYGVKD. The CDR3 has 16 amino acids. Trimming cost V 5 bases and J 3 bases; bases outside gene matches: 11. CDR3 DNA sequence: TGTGCCATCAGTACTGGGGCTAGCGGTCCGACAGATACGCAGTATTTT. It yields the protein CAISTGASGPTDTQYF.

This chain joins TRBV6-1 and TRBJ2-5; 10 nucleotides match TRBD2. J gave up 2 bases and V 4 bases, and 13 bases lay outside the gene matches. This CDR3 region has 18 residues. Germline V CDR1 and CDR2: MNHNS, SASEGT. CDR3 DNA sequence: TGTGCCAGCAGTGCCTTAGCGGGAGGCAGGGGAAGGCAAGAGACCCAGTACTTC. Protein sequence: CASSALAGGRGRQETQYF.

The rearrangement joins TRBV20-1 to TRBJ1-2; tentatively, D is TRBD1 (6 bases). V was pared by 5 bases and J by 5 bases, with 12 bases between. This CDR3 is 12 amino acids long. CDR1 is DFQATT, CDR2 SNEGSKA, per germline (reference sequence). CDR3 amino acids: CSAGAGEYGYTF. The CDR3 DNA follows: TGCAGTGCTGGGGCAGGGGAGTATGGCTACACCTTC.

The chain joins TRBV27 to TRBJ2-3; TRBD2 aligns across 7 bases. Germline V gene sequence: CDR1 MNHEY, CDR2 SMNVEV (reference sequence). With V trimmed by 3 bases and J by 1 base, 7 bases remained unmatched. CDR3 size: 16 residues. The CDR3 DNA is TGTGCCAGCAGTTTCTACGGGAGCGGGGGCACAGATACGCAGTATTTT. Protein product: CASSFYGSGGTDTQYF.

The rearrangement uses TRBV29-1 and TRBJ1-2; 7 nucleotides agree with TRBD1. Germline-derived CDR1 and CDR2 are SQVTM and ANQGSEA. J gave up 6 bases and V 1 base, and 2 bases lay outside the gene matches. CDR3 length: 12 residues. The chain's CDR3 is CSVEGGGNGYTF. CDR3 nucleotides: TGCAGCGTTGAAGGAGGGGGCAATGGCTACACCTTC.

In its sample, this clonotype was seen a few times. The chain combines TRBV30 with TRBJ1-4; the D is unclear. V lost 2 bases, J lost 8 bases, and 15 bases lay in between. Germline loops: CDR1 GTSNPN, CDR2 SVGIG (reference sequence). The CDR3 has 14 residues. CDR3 protein: CAWSMAPLAEKLFF. The CDR3 nucleotides read TGTGCCTGGAGTATGGCCCCATTGGCCGAAAAACTGTTTTTT.

This clonotype was detected only a few times. The V and J genes are TRBV12-3 or TRBV12-4 and TRBJ1-1; no clear D. The CDR3 loop spans 13 amino acids. Trimming cost V 3 bases and J 5 bases, with 10 bases left between them. DNA for the CDR3: TGTGCCAGCAGTTTTAATGGGGTTACTGAAGCTTTCTTT. It yields the protein CASSFNGVTEAFF.

The chain joins TRBV20-1 to TRBJ2-1; D may match TRBD1 or TRBD2 (5 bases each). Per germline, CDR1 DFQATT and CDR2 SNEGSKA (reference sequence). The CDR3 has 15 amino acids. V gave up 1 base and J gave up 2 bases, with 12 bases separating them. CDR3 protein: CSARGRGPAYNEQFF. The CDR3 nucleotides are TGCAGTGCTAGAGGCCGGGGCCCAGCCTACAATGAGCAGTTCTTC.

This clonotype was counted between two and nine times. The chain recombines TRBV24-1 with TRBJ2-7; D is tentatively TRBD1 or TRBD2 (7 bases each). The length of the CDR3 is 14 residues. Trimming pared 4 bases from V and 6 bases from J, leaving 15 bases between. Germline V lookup: CDR1 KGHDR, CDR2 SFDVKD. CDR3 nucleotides: TGTGCCACCAGTGACTCGACAGGGAGGGGCGAGCAGTACTTC. Translation gives CATSDSTGRGEQYF.

There are a few counts of this clonotype. This chain connects TRBV24-1 to TRBJ2-2; 11 bases map to TRBD2. The CDR3 is 16 residues long. Germline values: CDR1 KGHDR, CDR2 SFDVKD. The J segment lost 3 bases and the V segment lost 5 bases, leaving 4 bases of the junction unmatched. CDR3 sequence: CATSGTSGSDTGELFF. The CDR3 DNA follows: TGTGCCACCAGTGGGACTAGCGGGTCGGACACCGGGGAGCTGTTTTTT.

This clonotype was observed a few times. The chain combines TRBV7-9 with TRBJ2-5; D tentatively reads TRBD1 or TRBD2 (6 bases each). This CDR3 region has 15 residues. The germline CDR1 and CDR2 sequences are SEHNR and FQNEAQ (reference sequence). V lost 2 bases and J lost 2, with 12 bases in between. Written as DNA, the CDR3 is TGTGCCAGCAGCTTATCAGGAGGGGGTCAAGAGACCCAGTACTTC. This codes for CASSLSGGGQETQYF.

This clonotype was found a few times. The chain recombines TRBV7-9 with TRBJ1-1; D is undetermined. From germline, CDR1 is SEHNR and CDR2 FQNEAQ (reference sequence). V lost 5 bases, J lost 4 bases, and 17 bases lay in between. The CDR3 contains 15 residues. The CDR3 sequence: CASSPPGGLGTEAFF. The CDR3 nucleotides are TGTGCCAGCAGCCCCCCGGGAGGGCTCGGCACTGAAGCTTTCTTT.

In its sample, this clonotype was seen once. This may come from a read error, since a much larger clone is one base off. The V and J genes are TRBV19 and TRBJ2-1; 9 nucleotides align to TRBD2. The junction had 7 bases not matched to a gene; V was cut back by 3 bases and J by 7 bases. The length of the CDR3 is 15 residues. Germline CDR1 and CDR2: LNHDA and SQIVND (reference sequence). The DNA of the CDR3 is TGTGCCAGTAGTATGGCTAGCGGGGCCCTAAATGAGCAGTTCTTC. Residues: CASSMASGALNEQFF. Full variable domain (rest looked up from reference TRBV19 and TRBJ2-1): DGGITQSPKYLFRKEGQNVTLSCEQNLNHDAMYWYRQDPGQGLRLIYYSQIVNDFQKGDIAEGYSVSREKKESFPLTVTSAQKNPTAFYLCASSMASGALNEQFFGPGTRLTVL.

The J gene is TRBJ1-1, the V gene TRBV6-5; 9 bases fit TRBD1. After removal of 8 bases from V and 4 bases from J, the junction contained 8 bases not matched to a gene. Germline V CDR1 and CDR2: MNHEY, SVGAGI. The CDR3 loop spans 14 amino acids. The CDR3 loop reads CASGTQGATTEAFF. As DNA, the CDR3 is TGTGCCAGCGGCACACAGGGGGCTACCACTGAAGCTTTCTTT.

This clonotype was observed a handful of times. The chain links TRBV9 to TRBJ2-3; 7 nucleotides match TRBD2. The CDR3 sequence is 15 residues long. V dropped 4 bases and J dropped 7; count of bases not matched to a gene: 12. Germline CDR1 is SGDLS and CDR2 is YYNGEE. The CDR3 loop is CASSPVLGGGNTQYF. CDR3 bases: TGTGCCAGCAGCCCGGTCTTGGGGGGAGGGAATACGCAGTATTTT.

The table lists this clonotype with a few counts. The chain combines TRBV5-1 with TRBJ2-2; unclear D gene. V lost 1 base and J lost 3, with 19 bases in between. Germline V gene lookup returns CDR1 SGHRS and CDR2 YFSETQ. The CDR3 runs to 18 residues. CDR3 sequence (DNA): TGCGCCAGCAGCTTGATAAGGCTTAGGCAGGTGGACACCGGGGAGCTGTTTTTT. It codes for CASSLIRLRQVDTGELFF.

This clonotype was recorded a few times. The chain carries TRBV28 and TRBJ1-5, with no clear D. The J call is uncertain, as TRBJ2-3 better fits the DNA end. CDR3 size: 16 residues. The germline V gene has CDR1 MDHEN and CDR2 SYDVKM. CDR3 residues: CASSLKGRRSNQPQYF. The CDR3, as DNA: TGTGCCAGCAGTTTAAAGGGCAGGCGAAGCAATCAGCCCCAGTATTTT.

The chain employs TRBV5-1 and TRBJ1-2; 11 bases line up with TRBD1. In germline, CDR1 is SGHRS, CDR2 YFSETQ. The CDR3 is 15 amino acids. The V segment lost 4 bases and the J segment 4 bases; nucleotides outside the gene matches: 6. The CDR3 protein is CASSPTGTGGYGYTF. The CDR3 bases are TGCGCCAGCAGCCCAACCGGGACAGGGGGCTATGGCTACACCTTC.

The rearrangement joins TRBV29-1 to TRBJ2-3; a possible D gene is TRBD2 (6 bases). Trimming stripped 7 bases from V and 2 bases from J, with 13 bases between. The CDR3 consists of 13 residues. Looked up from germline, CDR1 is SQVTM and CDR2 is ANQGSEA. The CDR3 region has the DNA TGCAGCGCTCGGGACTGGCCCACAGATACGCAGTATTTT. Protein sequence: CSARDWPTDTQYF.

This clonotype was recorded many times. The genes are TRBV12-3 or TRBV12-4 and TRBJ2-7; 8 positions match TRBD2. The CDR3 spans 14 residues. After removal of 8 bases from V and 0 bases from J, the junction contained 6 bases not matched to a gene. The CDR3 sequence is CASQGSGISYEQYF. CDR3 in DNA: TGTGCCAGCCAGGGTAGCGGGATCTCCTACGAGCAGTACTTC.

The chain has TRBV10-3 and TRBJ2-1; unclear D gene. The CDR3 sequence is 12 residues long. V gave up 8 bases and J gave up 0 bases, with 5 bases separating them. Per the germline V gene, CDR1 is ENHRY and CDR2 is SYGVKD. The chain's CDR3 is CAIGSSYNEQFF. In DNA, the CDR3 is TGTGCCATCGGCTCCTCCTACAATGAGCAGTTCTTC.

V usage is TRBV6-1 and J usage is TRBJ1-1, with 7 bases matching TRBD1. Germline CDR1 MNHNS, CDR2 SASEGT. This CDR3 contains 16 residues. V dropped 6 bases and J dropped 3; count of bases not matched to a gene: 13. The CDR3 region is CASSLATGYEDTEAFF. The DNA for the CDR3 is TGTGCCAGCAGCCTCGCGACAGGGTATGAGGACACTGAAGCTTTCTTT.

This clonotype was picked up a small number of times. The rearrangement joins TRBV18 to TRBJ2-5, with 11 bases identical to TRBD1. The J call may be mistaken, given a closer DNA end match to TRBJ2-7. The germline gives CDR1 KGHSH, CDR2 LQKENI. The CDR3 sequence is 14 residues long. The DNA of the CDR3 is TGTGCCAGCTCACCGGACAGGGGGCACTACGAGCAGTACTTC. Translated, it gives CASSPDRGHYEQYF.